This TCR beta chain was sequenced during a study of blood T cell repertoires in COVID-19. The CDR3 is made up of 17 amino acids. In the original analysis: Cell counts per sample came from amplifying reference gene primers. TCRdb's table, derived via immunoSEQ multiplex PCR, lists solely in-frame clones and lacks some. V and J calls and clone size follow that table, whereas D and trimming were derived from the DNA. The sample yields some 210,000 clones, roughly four fifths seen once. Input material: peripheral blood. The chain links TRBV21-1 to TRBJ1-5; the table's D call, TRBD1, has no DNA check behind it. TRBV21-1 is listed as a pseudogene. This receptor was taken from a woman aged 45-65 years with active or convalescent COVID-19. The DNA of the CDR3 is TGTGCCAGCAGCAAAAGCTTGGACAGGGTCACCAATCAGCCCCAGCATTTT. Encoded protein: CASSKSLDRVTNQPQHF.